Following are 20 T cell receptor beta chains from one sample sequenced in a study of blood T cell repertoires in COVID-19. Assay used: immunoSEQ multiplex PCR; TCRdb lists only in-frame clones, some missing. This sample has around 290,000 clones; around 89% occur once, and the top ten carry approximately 4.3%. Sequenced material: peripheral blood. The receptor source for this set is a man aged 35-49 years with acute or convalescent COVID-19.

This clone was detected only a few times. The chain employs TRBV12-3 or TRBV12-4 and TRBJ2-1; 8 bases are shared with TRBD1. The CDR3 is 13 residues long. V shed 3 bases and J 6 bases; nucleotides not matched to a gene: 1. The CDR3 DNA reads TGTGCCAGCAGTTTCGGACAGGGCAATGAGCAGTTCTTC. Its translation: CASSFGQGNEQFF.

The chain joins TRBV19 to TRBJ2-6, with D perhaps matching TRBD1 (5 bases). Germline V gene sequence: CDR1 LNHDA, CDR2 SQIVND (reference sequence). CDR3 length: 18 residues. Trimming removed 0 bases at V and 0 bases at J, with 12 bases between. CDR3: CASSIEGRVSSGANVLTF. CDR3 coding DNA: TGTGCCAGTAGTATAGAGGGCAGGGTGAGCTCTGGGGCCAACGTCCTGACTTTC.

The CDR3 DNA is TGTGCCAGCAGTTACTCTAGACAGGGGGCCTATGGCTACACCTTC. Translated, it gives CASSYSRQGAYGYTF. The V gene is TRBV6-5, the J gene TRBJ1-2, with TRBD1 matching 10 bases. This CDR3 has 15 amino acids. Trimming cost V 0 bases and J 4 bases; bases outside gene matches: 2. Looked up from germline, CDR1 is MNHEY and CDR2 is SVGAGI.

This chain links TRBV5-1 with TRBJ1-6, with 7 bases identical to TRBD1. Germline V gene data show CDR1 as SGHRS and CDR2 as YFSETQ. The CDR3 runs to 15 residues. The ends lost 4 bases at V and 6 bases at J; junction bases unmatched: 7. The CDR3 nucleotides are TGCGCCAGCAGCGAGTCAGGGGGTGGTAATTCACCCCTCCACTTT. Its protein product is CASSESGGGNSPLHF. Looking up the rest from reference TRBV5-1 and TRBJ1-6 gives the full variable domain: KAGVTQTPRYLIKTRGQQVTLSCSPISGHRSVSWYQQTPGQGLQFLFEYFSETQRNKGNFPGRFSGRQFSNSRSEMNVSTLELGDSALYLCASSESGGGNSPLHFGNGTRLTVT.

V is TRBV2 and J is TRBJ2-2, with 15 bases fitting TRBD2. Germline values: CDR1 SNHLY, CDR2 FYNNEI. V lost 6 bases to trimming and J lost 7 bases; unmatched junction nucleotides: 3. CDR3 size: 15 residues. Here the CDR3 DNA reads TGTGCCAGCAGCGGACTAGCGGGGGGGCACGGGGAGCTGTTTTTT. Translated, it gives CASSGLAGGHGELFF.

This sequence joins TRBV19 and TRBJ2-2, with D perhaps TRBD2 (6 bases). V was trimmed by 3 bases and J by 0 bases, leaving 14 bases between them. This CDR3 contains 17 residues. The germline gives CDR1 LNHDA, CDR2 SQIVND (reference sequence). The CDR3 DNA is TGTGCCAGTAGTATCCCGGGAGCAGGTACGAACACCGGGGAGCTGTTTTTT. It yields the protein CASSIPGAGTNTGELFF. Supplemented by reference TRBV19 and TRBJ2-2, the full variable domain reads DGGITQSPKYLFRKEGQNVTLSCEQNLNHDAMYWYRQDPGQGLRLIYYSQIVNDFQKGDIAEGYSVSREKKESFPLTVTSAQKNPTAFYLCASSIPGAGTNTGELFFGEGSRLTVL.

A single count supports this clone. This chain uses TRBV7-8 with TRBJ1-2; 9 nucleotides agree with TRBD1. The CDR3 contains 17 residues. Per germline, CDR1 SGHVS and CDR2 FQNEAQ. V shed 5 bases and J 1 base; nucleotides not matched to a gene: 11. The CDR3 region is CASSPRATGGGNYGYTF. In nucleotides, the CDR3 is TGTGCCAGCAGCCCCCGGGCGACAGGGGGTGGTAACTATGGCTACACCTTC. Combining the CDR3 with reference TRBV7-8 and TRBJ1-2 gives the whole variable domain GAGVSQSPRYKVAKRGQDVALRCDPISGHVSLFWYQQALGQGPEFLTYFQNEAQLDKSGLPSDRFFAERPEGSVSTLKIQRTQQEDSAVYLCASSPRATGGGNYGYTFGSGTRLTVV.

The chain recombines TRBV6-5 with TRBJ1-2; TRBD1 might be the D (6 bases). Between the trimmed V and J ends, which lost 6 bases and 3 bases, there was a span of 14 bases. Germline CDR1 reads MNHEY; CDR2 reads SVGAGI. The CDR3 has 14 residues. CDR3 sequence reads: CASSREQGDYGYTF. CDR3 DNA: TGTGCCAGCAGCCGAGAACAGGGTGACTATGGCTACACCTTC.

The chain joins TRBV5-6 to TRBJ1-1; 7 bases match TRBD1. The V and J ends lost 0 bases and 2 bases, in that order; junction bases with no gene match: 4. Germline V gene lookup returns CDR1 SGHDT and CDR2 YYEEEE. The CDR3 consists of 15 residues. The CDR3: CASSLGAGGNTEAFF. The CDR3 bases are TGTGCCAGCAGCTTGGGGGCAGGGGGAAACACTGAAGCTTTCTTT. Complete variable domain (other parts from reference TRBV5-6 and TRBJ1-1): DAGVTQSPTHLIKTRGQQVTLRCSPKSGHDTVSWYQQALGQGPQFIFQYYEEEERQRGNFPDRFSGHQFPNYSSELNVNALLLGDSALYLCASSLGAGGNTEAFFGQGTRLTVV.

This chain links TRBV21-1 with TRBJ2-7; the D call in the table, TRBD1, was not verified against the DNA. TRBV21-1 is a pseudogene segment. The CDR3 totals 18 residues. CDR3 sequence reads: CASSKEKSKQGKVNEQYF. The CDR3, as DNA: TGTGCCAGCAGCAAAGAGAAAAGTAAACAGGGGAAGGTAAACGAGCAGTACTTC.

The V and J genes are TRBV5-6 and TRBJ2-7; D is perhaps TRBD1 (5 bases). The ends were cut back, 2 bases at V and 3 bases at J, with 9 bases in the middle. The CDR3 extends over 13 amino acids. Germline loops: CDR1 SGHDT, CDR2 YYEEEE. CDR3 protein: CASSLGADYEQYF. For the CDR3, the DNA is TGTGCCAGCAGCTTAGGGGCGGACTACGAGCAGTACTTC.

The V gene is TRBV2, the J gene TRBJ1-5; 7 bases are shared with TRBD1. Germline CDR1 SNHLY, CDR2 FYNNEI. CDR3 length: 14 residues. V shed 7 bases, J shed 4 bases, and the junction held 7 bases outside the gene matches. CDR3 loop: CASTSQGRNQPQHF. The CDR3 region has the DNA TGTGCCAGCACGTCACAGGGGAGGAATCAGCCCCAGCATTTT.

The chain recombines TRBV27 with TRBJ1-1, with D possibly TRBD1 on 5 matching bases. V lost 2 bases to trimming and J lost 1 base, with 8 bases between them. Germline V gives CDR1 MNHEY, CDR2 SMNVEV (reference sequence). This CDR3 has 14 amino acids. CDR3 bases: TGTGCCAGCAGTTTAAGGGGCCCGAACACTGAAGCTTTCTTT. It yields the protein CASSLRGPNTEAFF.

This chain uses TRBV5-1 with TRBJ2-1; 8 positions match TRBD1. The CDR3 totals 14 residues. The V gene's germline CDR1 is SGHRS and CDR2 YFSETQ. With V trimmed by 3 bases and J by 10 bases, 9 bases remained unmatched. The chain's CDR3 is CASSSPGQGREQFF. The DNA of the CDR3 is TGCGCCAGCAGCTCCCCCGGACAGGGCCGGGAGCAGTTCTTC. The variable domain in full, completed from reference TRBV5-1 and TRBJ2-1, reads KAGVTQTPRYLIKTRGQQVTLSCSPISGHRSVSWYQQTPGQGLQFLFEYFSETQRNKGNFPGRFSGRQFSNSRSEMNVSTLELGDSALYLCASSSPGQGREQFFGPGTRLTVL.

This chain connects TRBV19 to TRBJ1-1; the D gene is possibly TRBD1 (5 bases). The CDR3 runs 15 residues. Trimming took 7 bases from V and 3 from J, leaving 18 bases between them. Germline CDR1 reads LNHDA; CDR2 reads SQIVND (reference sequence). CDR3 DNA sequence: TGTGCCAGTACCACCAATCGGGGGGGGGACACTGAAGCTTTCTTT. Translated, it gives CASTTNRGGDTEAFF.

This clone was observed a handful of times. This chain uses TRBV5-1 with TRBJ2-5; weak D call: TRBD2 (6 bases). Germline loops: CDR1 SGHRS, CDR2 YFSETQ. V lost 4 bases to trimming and J lost 1 base, with 17 bases between them. The CDR3 runs 16 residues. CDR3 loop: CASSGLVGSSQETQYF. DNA for the CDR3: TGCGCCAGCAGCGGACTTGTCGGGAGCTCCCAAGAGACCCAGTACTTC.

The V gene is TRBV6-5, the J gene TRBJ2-1, with TRBD1 identical over 8 bases. The CDR3 runs to 16 residues. Germline values: CDR1 MNHEY, CDR2 SVGAGI. V shed 0 bases and J 3 bases; nucleotides not matched to a gene: 4. The CDR3 here is CASSYSNRGNYNEQFF. CDR3 DNA sequence: TGTGCCAGCAGTTACTCGAACAGGGGGAACTACAATGAGCAGTTCTTC.

This chain uses TRBV10-3 with TRBJ1-1; possibly TRBD1 for D (5 bases). V was shortened by 2 bases and J by 5 bases, with 9 bases between the two germline ends. The CDR3 is 13 amino acids. From germline, CDR1 is ENHRY and CDR2 SYGVKD. The CDR3 reads CAISEHRGTEAFF. CDR3 nucleotide sequence: TGTGCCATCAGTGAGCACCGGGGGACTGAAGCTTTCTTT.

V usage is TRBV24-1 and J usage is TRBJ2-3, with 8 bases identical to TRBD2. Germline assignment: CDR1 KGHDR and CDR2 SFDVKD. CDR3 length: 15 residues. The trim removed 8 bases at V and 2 bases at J, leaving 8 bases unmatched. The CDR3: CATTSGGSPTDTQYF. The CDR3 DNA sequence: TGTGCCACCACCTCGGGGGGGAGTCCCACAGATACGCAGTATTTT.

The sample holds one count of this clone. The chain is built from TRBV4-2 and TRBJ2-5; no reliable D call. V was pared by 0 bases and J by 0 bases, with 8 bases between. The CDR3 consists of 15 residues. Germline V lookup: CDR1 LGHNA, CDR2 YNFKEQ. The CDR3 coding sequence is TGTGCCAGCAGCCAAGAATACTCTTACCAAGAGACCCAGTACTTC. Its protein is CASSQEYSYQETQYF.